Listed here is a single T cell receptor (beta chain). Its matching antigen is unknown. J gave up 7 bases and V 5 bases, and 14 bases lay outside the gene matches. Looked up from germline, CDR1 is SEHNR and CDR2 is FQNEAQ (reference sequence). The CDR3 sequence is 17 residues long. Some clones are missing from TCRdb's copy, which holds only in-frame ones; the method was immunoSEQ multiplex PCR. This table has 80,000 or so clones, about 94% appearing once. This specimen belongs to a study of human versus mouse CDR3 diversity and MHC coevolution. Across the whole study: immunoSEQ was reported to reach one in 200,000 T cells sensitivity.

Study-level results: On average, humans showed more CDR3 deletions and insertions than mice. Among all groups, most of the three human donors showed least clonal inequality.

V gene TRBV7-9 combines with J gene TRBJ2-1; 10 bases line up with TRBD2. Source material: naive CD4+ T cells from blood. Subset given: CD45RO-negative CD62L-positive naive CD4 T cells. This receptor was obtained from a person aged 30-70 years in good health. CDR3 residues: CASSPSRRAGGTNEQFF. In nucleotides, the CDR3 is TGTGCCAGCAGCCCATCACGAAGAGCGGGGGGGACGAATGAGCAGTTCTTC.